This entry lists 12 T cell receptor beta chains sequenced from one sample in a study of T cells in Graves' hyperthyroidism and ophthalmopathy. Amplification yielded TCR beta CDR3 regions, with RNA transcripts as the source. First-round RT-PCR targeting the TCR CDR3 was performed with the HTBI primer set. TCRdb ran MiXCR on the multiplex PCR reads and lists one entry per CDR3 protein. The table lists some 600,000 distinct CDR3 sequences, approximately 15% of them singletons, with more than 5% in the top ten. The specimen sequenced was blood. Receptors were obtained from a woman under 40 with Graves' hyperthyroidism that later progressed to Graves' ophthalmopathy.

The chain has TRBV18 and TRBJ2-7; no definite D call. This CDR3 comprises 15 residues. CDR1 is KGHSH, CDR2 LQKENI, per germline. V lost 3 bases to trimming and J lost 1 base, with 13 bases between them. The CDR3 protein is CASSPVDSRSYEQYF. The CDR3 nucleotides read TGTGCCAGCTCACCGGTGGATAGCAGGTCCTACGAGCAGTACTTC.

Many counts were recorded for this clonotype. The chain joins TRBV11-3 to TRBJ2-4; 10 bases are a match to TRBD2. Germline assignment: CDR1 SGHNT and CDR2 YENEEA. The ends lost 5 bases at V and 4 bases at J; junction bases unmatched: 11. The CDR3 has 17 residues. The CDR3 reads CASSPVQRAGGKNIQYF. The CDR3 coding sequence is TGTGCCAGCAGCCCGGTCCAAAGAGCGGGAGGGAAAAACATTCAGTACTTC.

This clonotype was seen ten or more times. The chain couples TRBV28 to TRBJ1-2; D gene unclear. Germline-derived CDR1 and CDR2 are MDHEN and SYDVKM. Trimming removed 4 bases at V and 6 bases at J, with 15 bases between. The length of the CDR3 is 14 residues. The CDR3 reads CASSYGARPNGYTF. CDR3 bases: TGTGCCAGCAGTTACGGCGCGCGGCCTAATGGCTACACCTTC.

This clonotype was detected once. A much larger clone lies one base from this, so it may be a read error. The chain links TRBV7-2 to TRBJ1-5, with a possible D match to TRBD1 (5 bases). CDR1 is SGHTA and CDR2 is FQGNSA in the germline V gene. This CDR3 has 13 amino acids. DNA of the CDR3: TGTTCCAGCAGCCGGGGACCTCAACAGCCCCAGCATTTT. Its translation: CSSSRGPQQPQHF.

DNA for the CDR3: TGTGCCAGTAGTATAGGTCTCGGAATCTCTGGAAACACCATATATTTT. Its translation is CASSIGLGISGNTIYF. This chain links TRBV19 with TRBJ1-3; no firm D call. The CDR3 is 16 amino acids. The germline CDR1 and CDR2 sequences are LNHDA and SQIVND (reference sequence). With 1 base removed from V and 0 bases from J, the gap between germline ends came to 10 bases.

The sample holds many counts of this clonotype. The chain couples TRBV5-4 to TRBJ2-1; perhaps TRBD2 as D (8 bases). V was cut by 1 base and J by 10 bases, with 24 bases left in between. The CDR3 length is 17 residues. Germline CDR1 and CDR2: SGHNT and YYREEE (reference sequence). The CDR3 DNA reads TGTGCCAGCAGCTTGAAAGTCGGGAGGGCCAGCAGGGGGGAGCAGTTCTTC. Its protein product is CASSLKVGRASRGEQFF. The full variable domain, completed using reference TRBV5-4 and TRBJ2-1, is ETGVTQSPTHLIKTRGQQVTLRCSSQSGHNTVSWYQQALGQGPQFIFQYYREEENGRGNFPPRFSGLQFPNYSSELNVNALELDDSALYLCASSLKVGRASRGEQFFGPGTRLTVL.

This clonotype was seen repeatedly, ten times or more. The rearrangement uses TRBV30 and TRBJ2-7; TRBD2 is a possible D gene (6 bases). CDR3 size: 15 residues. V lost 1 base to trimming and J lost 0 bases, with 13 bases between them. Germline lookup yields CDR1 GTSNPN and CDR2 SVGIG (reference sequence). Here the CDR3 reads CAWSGTGTYSYEQYF. The CDR3 nucleotides are TGTGCCTGGAGTGGCACCGGGACTTACTCCTACGAGCAGTACTTC.

This clonotype was observed many times. CDR3 bases: TGTGCCAGCAGCTTAAGCCCTAGCGGGAACACCGGGGAGCTGTTTTTT. Translation gives CASSLSPSGNTGELFF. The chain links TRBV11-2 to TRBJ2-2; 7 nucleotides agree with TRBD2. The CDR3 runs 16 residues. Trimming took 2 bases from V and 1 from J; bases not matched to a gene: 4. CDR1 SGHAT and CDR2 FQNNGV come from the germline V gene.

There are many counts of this clonotype. J is TRBJ1-1 and V is TRBV11-3; D is undetermined. There are 12 residues in the CDR3. Per germline, CDR1 SGHNT and CDR2 YENEEA. V was pared by 5 bases and J by 2 bases, with 6 bases between. The CDR3, as DNA: TGTGCCAGCAGCATGAGTAACACTGAAGCTTTCTTT. Translating gives CASSMSNTEAFF.

This clonotype was picked up many times. The chain joins TRBV20-1 to TRBJ2-7; D perhaps matches TRBD1 (5 bases). The V end lost 6 bases, the J end lost 3 bases, and 15 bases lay between the germline ends. The CDR3 extends over 13 amino acids. Germline assignment: CDR1 DFQATT and CDR2 SNEGSKA (reference sequence). CDR3 nucleotide sequence: TGCAGTGCGCAGGGTCCCAGGCGCTACGAGCAGTACTTC. It translates to CSAQGPRRYEQYF.

This clonotype has at least ten counts. The V gene is TRBV27, the J gene TRBJ2-7; 8 positions match TRBD2. Germline CDR1 is MNHEY and CDR2 is SMNVEV (reference sequence). CDR3 length equals 15 residues. J gave up 4 bases and V 3 bases, and 8 bases lay outside the gene matches. CDR3 nucleotide sequence: TGTGCCAGCAGTTTCTCACTAGCGGCCCCTTACGAGCAGTACTTC. Residues: CASSFSLAAPYEQYF.

V usage is TRBV7-9 and J usage is TRBJ1-2; D is perhaps TRBD1 (6 bases). This CDR3 region has 14 residues. Per the germline V gene, CDR1 is SEHNR and CDR2 is FQNEAQ (reference sequence). V was clipped by 5 bases and J by 7 bases, with 17 bases between them. CDR3 sequence (DNA): TGTGCCAGCAGCCCACAGGGAAGTGTTGGTGGCTACACCTTC. Translated: CASSPQGSVGGYTF. The full variable domain, completed using reference TRBV7-9 and TRBJ1-2, is DTGVSQNPRHKITKRGQNVTFRCDPISEHNRLYWYRQTLGQGPEFLTYFQNEAQLEKSRLLSDRFSAERPKGSFSTLEIQRTEQGDSAMYLCASSPQGSVGGYTFGSGTRLTVV.